The rows below give T cell receptor beta chains drawn from one sample of a study of PD-L1 blockade in urothelial cancer. Measured with immunoSEQ multiplex PCR; TCRdb has only the in-frame clones, and not every one. Among around 46,000 clones listed, around 80% were seen once. This specimen consisted of PBMCs, obtained around atezolizumab (anti-PD-L1) treatment. The receptors here all came from a man aged 55 to 70 with urothelial cancer. The CDR3 runs from the conserved cysteine through the conserved F or W. Fields, in order: D gene, V gene, J gene, clone size, CDR3 DNA, CDR3 protein. D genes are given only for firm matches. Size values are once, few and many counts, or a class for expanded clones, and some rows have none.

>TRBD1|TRBV29-1|TRBJ1-2|NA
TGCAGCGCTGGGTCCCAGGGGGATGGCTACACCTTC
CSAGSQGDGYTF
>NA|TRBV6-1|TRBJ2-4|NA
TGTGCCAGCAGTGTGTTGGCAGGGAGGAACATTCAGTACTTC
CASSVLAGRNIQYF
>NA|TRBV5-6|TRBJ1-4|NA
TGTGCCAGCAGCGACTACAGGGACCGTTCAACTAATGAAAAATTGTTTTTT
CASSDYRDRSTNEKLFF
>TRBD1|TRBV5-5|TRBJ1-2|NA
TGTGCCAGCAGCTTGGGACAGGGTTGGAACTATGGCTACACCTTC
CASSLGQGWNYGYTF
>TRBD2|TRBV27|TRBJ2-7|NA
TGTGCCAGCAGTCGGGGAGGGCCTACCTACGAGCAGTACTTC
CASSRGGPTYEQYF
>NA|TRBV19|TRBJ2-6|few
TGTGCCAGTAGTATAGGTGTCAGTGGGGCCAACGTCCTGACTTTC
CASSIGVSGANVLTF
>NA|TRBV28|TRBJ2-1|NA
TGTGCCAGCACCTCCGGGACAAGCTCCTACAATGAGCAGTTCTTC
CASTSGTSSYNEQFF
>NA|TRBV28|TRBJ1-2|NA
TGTGCCAGCAGGCAACAGACAAAGGGGGGCTACACCTTC
CASRQQTKGGYTF
>TRBD1|TRBV19|TRBJ2-3|once
TGTGCCAGTAGTATAGATCGACAGGGGAACACAGATACGCAGTATTTT
CASSIDRQGNTDTQYF
>TRBD1|TRBV30|TRBJ2-7|NA
TGTGCCTGGAGTGGTGGGGTATGGGACAGAAACTACGAGCAGTACTTC
CAWSGGVWDRNYEQYF
>TRBD1|TRBV6-6|TRBJ1-5|NA
TGTGCCAGCAAACCGGGACAGGGTTTCAATCAGCCCCAGCATTTT
CASKPGQGFNQPQHF
>TRBD1|TRBV7-2|TRBJ2-1|once
TGTGCCAGCAGCCCGACAGGGGGGAATGAGCAGTTCTTC
CASSPTGGNEQFF
>NA|TRBV15|TRBJ2-5|NA
TGTGCCACCAGTCGCAGGAAGGAAGAGACCCAGTACTTC
CATSRRKEETQYF
>TRBD1|TRBV5-8|TRBJ1-2|NA
TGTGCCAGCAGCTACGGACAGGGCTATGGCTACACCTTC
CASSYGQGYGYTF
>TRBD1|TRBV4-1|TRBJ1-5|NA
TGCGCCAGCAGCCAATTGGGACAGGGGATGGGCCAGCCCCAGCATTTT
CASSQLGQGMGQPQHF
>TRBD1|TRBV7-6|TRBJ2-1|few
TGTGCCAGCAGCTTCGAGGGGGCCTCCTACAATGAGCAGTTCTTC
CASSFEGASYNEQFF
>NA|TRBV28|TRBJ1-1|NA
TGTGCCAGCAGTTTCCGCGGGGGGCTGGCTTTCTTT
CASSFRGGLAFF